This T cell receptor beta chain was sequenced in a study of CD8 T cells in ankylosing spondylitis. Overall study results and limits: A motif in TCR beta, a set of under ten highly homologous variants, appeared characteristic of ankylosing spondylitis blood.

From the 5' RACE reads, TCRdb called clonotypes with MiXCR, one entry per CDR3 protein. The data contain 700,000 to 850,000 distinct CDR3 sequences, 12% of them seen just once; the ten biggest clones take up 0.51%. V lost 4 bases and J lost 2, with 13 bases in between. The CDR3 sequence is 14 residues long. Germline CDR1 reads SGHRS; CDR2 reads YFSETQ. Notes on this clonotype: The target antigen is unknown.

The origin of this receptor is a male donor with ankylosing spondylitis. The chain employs TRBV5-1 and TRBJ2-7; D is undetermined. The source material was blood, either unsorted or a sorted T cell fraction (not recorded which). The CDR3 loop reads CASSAGPQPYEQYF. The CDR3 coding sequence is TGCGCCAGCAGCGCCGGACCGCAACCCTACGAGCAGTACTTC.